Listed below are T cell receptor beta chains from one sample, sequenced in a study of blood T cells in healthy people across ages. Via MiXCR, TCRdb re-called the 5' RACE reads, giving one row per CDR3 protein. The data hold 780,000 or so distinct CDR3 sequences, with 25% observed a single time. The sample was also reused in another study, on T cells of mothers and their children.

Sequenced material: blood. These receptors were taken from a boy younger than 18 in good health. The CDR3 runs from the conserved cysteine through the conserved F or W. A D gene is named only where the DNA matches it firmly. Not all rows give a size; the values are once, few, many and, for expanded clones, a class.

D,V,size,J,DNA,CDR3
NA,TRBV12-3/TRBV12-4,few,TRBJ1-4,TGTGCCAGCAGTTTAAAAGGTGAAGCTACGGATGAAAAACTGTTTTTT,CASSLKGEATDEKLFF
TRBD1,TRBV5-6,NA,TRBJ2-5,TGTGCCAGCAGCTTACGGACAGGGGGAAAGGAGACCCAGTACTTC,CASSLRTGGKETQYF
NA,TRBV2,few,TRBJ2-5,TGTGCCAGCAGTGGACAGGAACCCGCACTCGCTGGACAAGAGACCCAGTACTTC,CASSGQEPALAGQETQYF
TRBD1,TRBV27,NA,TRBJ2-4,TGTGCCAGCAGACCCGACAGGGGAAACATTCAGTACTTC,CASRPDRGNIQYF
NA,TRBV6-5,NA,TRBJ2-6,TGTGCCAGCACCCCCGGATCCCTGGTGGCCGGGGCCAACGTCCTGACTTTC,CASTPGSLVAGANVLTF
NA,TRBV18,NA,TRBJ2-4,TGTGCCAGCTCACCACCGGCCATTGGGGCAGTAGCCAAAAACATTCAGTACTTC,CASSPPAIGAVAKNIQYF
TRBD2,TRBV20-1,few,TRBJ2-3,TGCAGTGCTAGAGTGGGACTAGCGGGAGGGCCGGTGAGCACAGATACGCAGTATTTT,CSARVGLAGGPVSTDTQYF
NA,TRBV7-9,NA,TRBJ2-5,TGTGCCAGCAGCTTCGTCTTTGGACAGAACCTCCAAGAGACCCAGTACTTC,CASSFVFGQNLQETQYF
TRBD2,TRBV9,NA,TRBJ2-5,TGTGCCAGCAGCGTAGGCGAGCGGGGGAAAGAGACCCAGTACTTC,CASSVGERGKETQYF
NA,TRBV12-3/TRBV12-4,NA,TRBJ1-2,TGTGCCAGCAGTTGGGCGGGGGGTGCCTACACCTTC,CASSWAGGAYTF
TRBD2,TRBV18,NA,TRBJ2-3,TGTGCCAGCGAAAAAGGGCTAGCGGGAGGAGCAGATACGCAGTATTTT,CASEKGLAGGADTQYF
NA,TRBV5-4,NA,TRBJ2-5,TGTGCCAGCAGCAGGGCGACTAGACAAGAGACCCAGTACTTC,CASSRATRQETQYF
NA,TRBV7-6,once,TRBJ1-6,TGTGCCAGCAACCCACAGACGCAGGGGAATAATTCACCCCTCCACTTT,CASNPQTQGNNSPLHF
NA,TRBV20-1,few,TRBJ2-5,TGCAGTGGGAATAGGGGAGGGGGACAAGAGACCCAGTACTTC,CSGNRGGGQETQYF
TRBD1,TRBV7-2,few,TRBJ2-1,TGTGCCAGCAGCTCTCAGACAGGGATGGATGAGCAGTTCTTC,CASSSQTGMDEQFF
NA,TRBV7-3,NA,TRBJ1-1,TGTGCCAGCAGCTTAACAGGGGGGGTCACTGAAGCTTTCTTT,CASSLTGGVTEAFF
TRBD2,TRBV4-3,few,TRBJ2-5,TGCGCCAGCAGCGCTAGGGCTAGCGGGGGTCAGACCCAGTACTTC,CASSARASGGQTQYF
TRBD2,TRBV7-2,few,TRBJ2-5,TGTGCCAGCAGCTTTAGCGGGATGGGGGAGACCCAGTACTTC,CASSFSGMGETQYF
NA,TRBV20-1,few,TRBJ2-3,TGCAGTGCTAGAGCGGCCAGCCTTGGCACAGATACGCAGTATTTT,CSARAASLGTDTQYF
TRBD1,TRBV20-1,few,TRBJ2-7,TGCAGTGCTAGAGACGCGACAGGGGATCCCTACGAGCAGTACTTC,CSARDATGDPYEQYF
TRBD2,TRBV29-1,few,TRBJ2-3,TGCAGCGCTCCGGGACTAGATACAGATACGCAGTATTTT,CSAPGLDTDTQYF
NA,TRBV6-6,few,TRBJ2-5,TGTGCCAGCAGTTACTCAAGTCTGCCGGGAGATGGGGAGACCCAGTACTTC,CASSYSSLPGDGETQYF
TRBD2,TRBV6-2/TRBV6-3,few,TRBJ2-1,TGTGCCAGCAGGCAGACTAGCGGGAGATTGAATGAGCAGTTCTTC,CASRQTSGRLNEQFF
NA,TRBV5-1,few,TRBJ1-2,TGCGCCAGCAGCTTGGGAGCCGCTGGGGACTATGGCTACACCTTC,CASSLGAAGDYGYTF
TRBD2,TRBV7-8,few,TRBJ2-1,TGTGCCAGCAGTTTGACTAGCGGACTAGGAACGGGTTACAATGAGCAGTTCTTC,CASSLTSGLGTGYNEQFF
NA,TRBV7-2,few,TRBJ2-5,TGTGCCAGCAGCTTATCGACCGCCCCGTCCTTACAAGAGACCCAGTACTTC,CASSLSTAPSLQETQYF
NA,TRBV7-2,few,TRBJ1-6,TGTGCCAGCAGCTTAGGTTTACAGTATAATTCACCCCTCCACTTT,CASSLGLQYNSPLHF
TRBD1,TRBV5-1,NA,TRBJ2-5,TGCGCCAGCAGCTTAGACGGGGACAGCAAAGAGACCCAGTACTTC,CASSLDGDSKETQYF
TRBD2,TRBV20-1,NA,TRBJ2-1,TGCAGTGCTAGAGATATAACTAGCGGCCGCGAGCAGTTCTTC,CSARDITSGREQFF
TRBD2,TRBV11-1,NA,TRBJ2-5,TGTGCCAGCAGCTTAAGCGAGTGGACTAGCGGATCCCTCGAGACCCAGTACTTC,CASSLSEWTSGSLETQYF
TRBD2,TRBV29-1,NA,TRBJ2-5,TGCAGCGTTTTAGGCGGGAGGTTCCCAGAGACCCAGTACTTC,CSVLGGRFPETQYF
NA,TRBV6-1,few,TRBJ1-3,TGTGCCAGCAGTGGGCAGGGGCATGGAAACACCATATATTTT,CASSGQGHGNTIYF
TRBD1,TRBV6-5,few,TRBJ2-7,TGTGCCAGCAGTTACTCAGGGACAGGGTCCTACGAGCAGTACTTC,CASSYSGTGSYEQYF
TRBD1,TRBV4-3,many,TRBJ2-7,TGCGCCAGCAGCCAAGATCCTGGGACAGGGGGCTACGAGCAGTACTTC,CASSQDPGTGGYEQYF
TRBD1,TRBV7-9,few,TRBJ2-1,TGTGCCAGCAGCCCTCGGGACAGCCTCTCCTACAATGAGCAGTTCTTC,CASSPRDSLSYNEQFF
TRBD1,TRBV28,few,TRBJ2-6,TGTGCCAGCAGTTTAGATCTCGACAGGGGGTCGTCTGGGGCCAACGTCCTGACTTTC,CASSLDLDRGSSGANVLTF
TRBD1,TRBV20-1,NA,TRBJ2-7,TGCAGTGCTGTATTTATCCCGGGACAGGGCTCCTACGAGCAGTACTTC,CSAVFIPGQGSYEQYF
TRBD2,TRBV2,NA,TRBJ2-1,TGTGCCAGCAGTGGTTCTAGCGGGGTCTACTCCTACAATGAGCAGTTCTTC,CASSGSSGVYSYNEQFF
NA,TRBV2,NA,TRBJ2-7,TGTGCCAGTATACCGGGACCAGGTCTTCACGAGCAGTACTTC,CASIPGPGLHEQYF
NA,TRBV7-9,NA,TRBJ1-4,TGTGCCAGCAGCTTACAGGGAGTGAGTGAAAAACTGTTTTTT,CASSLQGVSEKLFF
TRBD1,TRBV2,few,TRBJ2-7,TGTGCCAGCAGACGTCCGGGACAGGGCTCCTACGAGCAGTACTTC,CASRRPGQGSYEQYF
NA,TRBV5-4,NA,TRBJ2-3,TGTGCCAGCAGCTTGGACATCTTTTATACCACAGATACGCAGTATTTT,CASSLDIFYTTDTQYF
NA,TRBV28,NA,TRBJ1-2,TGTGCCAGCAGTGCAGCCGGGATCATAGGCAATGGCTACACCTTC,CASSAAGIIGNGYTF
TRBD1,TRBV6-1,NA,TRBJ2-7,TGTGCCAGCAGGCAAACAGGGGGCCCTTACGAGCAGTACTTC,CASRQTGGPYEQYF
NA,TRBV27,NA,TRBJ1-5,TGTGCCAGCAGTTTATGGAGACCTCAGGGCAATCAGCCCCAGCATTTT,CASSLWRPQGNQPQHF
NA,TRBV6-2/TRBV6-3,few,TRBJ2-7,TGTGCCAGCAGTTACCAGGGAAACGAGCAGTACTTC,CASSYQGNEQYF
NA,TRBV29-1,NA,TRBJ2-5,TGCAGCGCCAGGTTCTTAGAGACCCAGTACTTC,CSARFLETQYF
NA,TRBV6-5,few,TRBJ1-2,TGTGCCAGCAGTTACGGTTATACAGGGTTCAAGGACTACACCTTC,CASSYGYTGFKDYTF
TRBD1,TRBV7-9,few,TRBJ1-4,TGTGCCAGCAGGTCGGGACAGACCAATGAAAAACTGTTTTTT,CASRSGQTNEKLFF
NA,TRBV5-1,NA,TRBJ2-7,TGCGCCAGCAGCTTGAGGTCAGGGGAAACCGAGCAGTACTTC,CASSLRSGETEQYF
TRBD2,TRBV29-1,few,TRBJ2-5,TGCAGCGTTGATGGGCTAGCGGGAGCTATAAGGCTTGAAGAGACCCAGTACTTC,CSVDGLAGAIRLEETQYF